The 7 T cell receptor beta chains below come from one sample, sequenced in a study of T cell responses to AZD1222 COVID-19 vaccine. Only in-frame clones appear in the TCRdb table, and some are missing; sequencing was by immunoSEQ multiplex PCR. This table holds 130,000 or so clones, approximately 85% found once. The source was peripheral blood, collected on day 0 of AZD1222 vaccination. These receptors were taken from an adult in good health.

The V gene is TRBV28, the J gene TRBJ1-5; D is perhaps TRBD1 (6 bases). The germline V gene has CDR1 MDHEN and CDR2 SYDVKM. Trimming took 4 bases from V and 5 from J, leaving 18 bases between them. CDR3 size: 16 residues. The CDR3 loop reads CASSSPRTAAYQPQHF. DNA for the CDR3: TGTGCCAGCAGTTCGCCCCGGACAGCAGCTTATCAGCCCCAGCATTTT.

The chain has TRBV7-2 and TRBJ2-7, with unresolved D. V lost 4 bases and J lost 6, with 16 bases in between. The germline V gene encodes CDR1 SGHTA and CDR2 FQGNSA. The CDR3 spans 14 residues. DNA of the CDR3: TGTGCCAGCAGCTCTACCAGTGGCGCGTCCGAGCAGTACTTC. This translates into CASSSTSGASEQYF.

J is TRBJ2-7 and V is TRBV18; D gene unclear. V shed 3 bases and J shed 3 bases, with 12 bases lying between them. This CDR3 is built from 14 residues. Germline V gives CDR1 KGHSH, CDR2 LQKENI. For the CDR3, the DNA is TGTGCCAGCTCACCTCGGAGACAAGACTACGAGCAGTACTTC. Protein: CASSPRRQDYEQYF.

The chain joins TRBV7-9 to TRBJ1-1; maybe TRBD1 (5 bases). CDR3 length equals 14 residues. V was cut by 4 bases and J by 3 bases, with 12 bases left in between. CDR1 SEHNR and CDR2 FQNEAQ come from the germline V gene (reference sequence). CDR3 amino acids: CASSYSGWDTEAFF. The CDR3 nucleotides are TGTGCCAGCAGCTATTCAGGGTGGGACACTGAAGCTTTCTTT. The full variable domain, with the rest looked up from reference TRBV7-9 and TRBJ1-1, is DTGVSQNPRHKITKRGQNVTFRCDPISEHNRLYWYRQTLGQGPEFLTYFQNEAQLEKSRLLSDRFSAERPKGSFSTLEIQRTEQGDSAMYLCASSYSGWDTEAFFGQGTRLTVV.

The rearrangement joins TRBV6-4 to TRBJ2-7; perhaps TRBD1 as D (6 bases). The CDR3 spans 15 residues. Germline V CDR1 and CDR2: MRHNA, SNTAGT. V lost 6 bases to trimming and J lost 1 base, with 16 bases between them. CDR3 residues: CASRTTGFSSYEQYF. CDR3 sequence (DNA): TGTGCCAGCAGAACAACAGGGTTTTCTTCCTACGAGCAGTACTTC.

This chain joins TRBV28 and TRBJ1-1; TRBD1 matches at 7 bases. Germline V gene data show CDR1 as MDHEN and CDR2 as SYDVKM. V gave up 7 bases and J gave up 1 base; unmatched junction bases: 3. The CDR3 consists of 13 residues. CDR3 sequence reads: CASIDRENTEAFF. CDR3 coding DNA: TGTGCCAGCATTGACAGGGAGAACACTGAAGCTTTCTTT.

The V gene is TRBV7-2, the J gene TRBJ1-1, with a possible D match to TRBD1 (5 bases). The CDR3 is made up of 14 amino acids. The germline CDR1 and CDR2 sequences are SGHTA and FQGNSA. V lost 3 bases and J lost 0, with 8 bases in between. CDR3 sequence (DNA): TGTGCCAGCAGCTTCAGGGTCATGAACACTGAAGCTTTCTTT. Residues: CASSFRVMNTEAFF.